Following are 14 T cell receptor beta chains from one sample sequenced in a study of blood T cell repertoires in COVID-19. Profiling relied on immunoSEQ multiplex PCR, and the TCRdb table lists in-frame clones only, not all of them. The table has about 140,000 clones, 84% seen once. The sample consisted of PBMCs or T cells enriched from blood (not recorded which). All receptors derive from a woman between 45 and 65 years old with acute COVID-19.

The chain couples TRBV5-8 to TRBJ1-1; the D is unclear. Germline V gene sequence: CDR1 SGHTS, CDR2 YDEGEE. This CDR3 has 16 residues. The germline V and J ends were trimmed by 1 base and 3 bases, with 16 bases remaining between them. CDR3 nucleotides: TGTGCCAGCAGCTTGCAGGTGTCAGGTCTGGACACTGAAGCTTTCTTT. As protein: CASSLQVSGLDTEAFF.

Only one count was recorded for this clone. The genes are TRBV7-3 and TRBJ2-2; D might be TRBD1 (5 bases). The CDR3 covers 14 residues. V was shortened by 6 bases and J by 5 bases, with 13 bases between the two germline ends. Germline V CDR1 and CDR2: SGHTA, FQGTGA. The CDR3 region has the DNA TGTGCCAGCAGTCGTGGGGCCCGAACCGGGGAGCTGTTTTTT. Residues: CASSRGARTGELFF.

V gene TRBV19 combines with J gene TRBJ2-2; tentatively, D is TRBD2 (5 bases). This CDR3 contains 15 residues. V was pared by 6 bases and J by 5 bases, with 16 bases between. Per germline, CDR1 LNHDA and CDR2 SQIVND (reference sequence). This CDR3 reads CASRPVKAGTGELFF. The CDR3 DNA follows: TGTGCCAGTAGGCCAGTCAAGGCGGGTACCGGGGAGCTGTTTTTT. Complete variable domain (other parts from reference TRBV19 and TRBJ2-2): DGGITQSPKYLFRKEGQNVTLSCEQNLNHDAMYWYRQDPGQGLRLIYYSQIVNDFQKGDIAEGYSVSREKKESFPLTVTSAQKNPTAFYLCASRPVKAGTGELFFGEGSRLTVL.

This rearrangement joins TRBV6-5 to TRBJ2-3; 7 nucleotides align to TRBD2. Unmatched junction bases numbered 7, after V lost 6 bases and J lost 4 bases. Germline V lookup: CDR1 MNHEY, CDR2 SVGAGI. The CDR3 extends over 14 amino acids. The DNA for the CDR3 is TGTGCCAGCAGCGCTCGGGGGGAAGCAGATACGCAGTATTTT. Protein: CASSARGEADTQYF.

This clone showed up just a few times. This chain joins TRBV5-1 and TRBJ2-5, with unresolved D. The CDR3 is 12 residues long. The germline CDR1 and CDR2 sequences are SGHRS and YFSETQ. V was cut by 1 base and J by 3 bases, with 4 bases left in between. The DNA for the CDR3 is TGCGCCAGCAGCTTGTCAGAAGAGACCCAGTACTTC. Its protein is CASSLSEETQYF.

The chain is built from TRBV7-2 and TRBJ2-1; 8 bases are a match to TRBD1. This CDR3 has 15 amino acids. CDR1 SGHTA and CDR2 FQGNSA come from the germline V gene. Unmatched junction bases numbered 6, after V lost 5 bases and J lost 3 bases. CDR3 sequence (DNA): TGTGCCAGCAGCCCAACCGGGACAGGCTACAATGAGCAGTTCTTC. It translates to CASSPTGTGYNEQFF.

The rearrangement uses TRBV19 and TRBJ2-4; tentative D call: TRBD1 (5 bases). The V end lost 7 bases, the J end lost 13 bases, and 17 bases lay between the germline ends. Germline CDR1 reads LNHDA; CDR2 reads SQIVND (reference sequence). This CDR3 has 12 amino acids. CDR3 loop: CASNLQGGAQYF. Here the CDR3 DNA reads TGTGCCAGTAACCTTCAGGGTGGGGCCCAGTACTTC.

The chain carries TRBV11-3 and TRBJ2-1; 11 nucleotides align to TRBD1. The CDR3 totals 17 residues. V trimming: 4 bases; J trimming: 4 bases; junction bases outside the gene matches: 9. Germline V CDR1 and CDR2: SGHNT, YENEEA. The CDR3 DNA follows: TGTGCCAGCAGCTCAATCAGAGGACAGGGGGCATACAATGAGCAGTTCTTC. Translating gives CASSSIRGQGAYNEQFF.

This clone was seen just once. The rearrangement links TRBV11-2 to TRBJ2-1, with 10 bases matching TRBD1. Germline V CDR1 and CDR2: SGHAT, FQNNGV. The length of the CDR3 is 13 residues. V was pared by 5 bases and J by 8 bases, with 3 bases of the junction left unmatched. CDR3 residues: CASSRTGGDEQFF. The DNA of the CDR3 is TGTGCCAGCAGCCGGACAGGGGGGGATGAGCAGTTCTTC.

CDR3: CASSLASGKPDTQYF. The DNA for the CDR3 is TGTGCCAGCAGCTTAGCCAGCGGGAAGCCAGATACGCAGTATTTT. The rearrangement joins TRBV7-8 to TRBJ2-3; TRBD2 agrees at 7 bases. CDR3 length: 15 residues. The germline V gene encodes CDR1 SGHVS and CDR2 FQNEAQ. J was trimmed by 4 bases and V by 0 bases; bases with no gene match: 4.

The rearrangement uses TRBV7-2 and TRBJ2-2; 11 bases map to TRBD2. J gave up 12 bases and V 1 base, and 10 bases lay outside the gene matches. This CDR3 is built from 16 residues. Germline V gene lookup returns CDR1 SGHTA and CDR2 FQGNSA. DNA for the CDR3: TGTGCCAGCAGCTTAGGGCGACTAGCGGGAAGGATGAAGCTGTTTTTT. Amino acids: CASSLGRLAGRMKLFF.

The genes are TRBV9 and TRBJ2-7; D is perhaps TRBD2 (6 bases). The CDR3 spans 14 residues. Germline V gene sequence: CDR1 SGDLS, CDR2 YYNGEE. Deletions cut 4 bases from V and 2 bases from J, with 13 bases between. The CDR3 protein is CASSPGGTAYEQYF. CDR3 bases: TGTGCCAGCAGCCCAGGCGGGACCGCCTACGAGCAGTACTTC. Based on the CDR3 plus reference TRBV9 and TRBJ2-7, the full variable domain is DSGVTQTPKHLITATGQRVTLRCSPRSGDLSVYWYQQSLDQGLQFLIQYYNGEERAKGNILERFSAQQFPDLHSELNLSSLELGDSALYFCASSPGGTAYEQYFGPGTRLTVT.

This sequence joins TRBV6-5 and TRBJ2-6; no reliable D call. This CDR3 is built from 15 residues. Germline V gene data show CDR1 as MNHEY and CDR2 as SVGAGI. Trimming removed 2 bases from V and 0 bases from J, with 5 bases in between. The CDR3 is CASSYPSSGANVLTF. The CDR3 DNA reads TGTGCCAGCAGTTACCCGAGCTCTGGGGCCAACGTCCTGACTTTC.

The chain links TRBV10-3 to TRBJ1-4, with 10 positions matching TRBD1. V shed 4 bases, J shed 7 bases, and the junction held 3 bases outside the gene matches. CDR3 length: 14 residues. CDR1 is ENHRY, CDR2 SYGVKD, per germline. The CDR3 loop reads CAISGQGAAEKLFF. CDR3 bases: TGTGCCATCAGTGGACAGGGGGCAGCTGAAAAACTGTTTTTT.